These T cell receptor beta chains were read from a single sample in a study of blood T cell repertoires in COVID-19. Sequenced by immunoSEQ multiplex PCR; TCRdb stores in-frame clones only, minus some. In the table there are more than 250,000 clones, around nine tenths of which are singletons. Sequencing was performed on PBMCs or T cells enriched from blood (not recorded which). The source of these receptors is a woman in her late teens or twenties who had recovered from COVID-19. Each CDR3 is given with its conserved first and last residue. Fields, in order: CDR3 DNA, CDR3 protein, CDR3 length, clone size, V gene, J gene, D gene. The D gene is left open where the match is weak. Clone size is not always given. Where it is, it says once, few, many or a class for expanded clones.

TGCGCCAGCAGCCAAGGAGGGTTCGTTGTTAGCGGGAGGGTTTCTACCTACGAGCAGTACTTC	CASSQGGFVVSGRVSTYEQYF	21	once	TRBV4-1	TRBJ2-7	TRBD2
TGTGCCATCAGTGAGTTACAGGGGGCGGCTCCCGGGGAGCTGTTTTTT	CAISELQGAAPGELFF	16	NA	TRBV10-3	TRBJ2-2	TRBD1
TGTGCCAGCAGCCACCCCGGCGGAGGGAACACTGAAGCTTTCTTT	CASSHPGGGNTEAFF	15	NA	TRBV14	TRBJ1-1	NA
TGTGCCAGCACAGCTCGTGGGGGCGGGAGCAATGAGCAGTTCTTC	CASTARGGGSNEQFF	15	NA	TRBV7-2	TRBJ2-1	NA
TGTGCCAGCAGTTTATTACGCGGCAGGGGCTCTACTAGCACAGATACGCAGTATTTT	CASSLLRGRGSTSTDTQYF	19	NA	TRBV27	TRBJ2-3	NA
TGTGCCAGCAGCCAAGGGACTCCGATCTCCTACAATGAGCAGTTCTTC	CASSQGTPISYNEQFF	16	NA	TRBV14	TRBJ2-1	NA
TGTGCCAGCGGGGAGAGGGATGGACGGAACATTCAGTACTTC	CASGERDGRNIQYF	14	NA	TRBV6-5	TRBJ2-4	NA
TGTGCCAGCAGTCTACAGGGGGGCGCTGAAAAACTGTTTTTT	CASSLQGGAEKLFF	14	NA	TRBV6-6	TRBJ1-4	TRBD1
TGTGCCAGCAGTGAATTTAGGACACTTAACAATGAGCAGTTCTTC	CASSEFRTLNNEQFF	15	NA	TRBV6-1	TRBJ2-1	NA
TGCGCCAGCAGCCAAGATCGGCGACTAGCTTTCTTT	CASSQDRRLAFF	12	NA	TRBV4-3	TRBJ1-1	NA
TGTGCCAGCACCACGAAGGGGGTAAGAACCTTC	CASTTKGVRTF	11	NA	TRBV2	TRBJ1-2	NA
TGCGCCAGCAGCCCGGACAGGGTGGCAACTAATGAAAAACTGTTTTTT	CASSPDRVATNEKLFF	16	NA	TRBV5-1	TRBJ1-4	TRBD1
TGCGCCAGCAGTGAGACTGCAGGGTTCGCTGAAGCTTTCTTT	CASSETAGFAEAFF	14	few	TRBV10-2	TRBJ1-1	NA
TGTGCCAGCAGTTACTCCACAGGGTTAGAGACCCAGTACTTC	CASSYSTGLETQYF	14	NA	TRBV5-6	TRBJ2-5	NA
TGTGCCAGCAGTTCGGGTCAGTTAGAGACCCAGTACTTC	CASSSGQLETQYF	13	NA	TRBV28	TRBJ2-5	NA
TGCGCCAGCAGCGCGGACAGGGGGCGGCAAGAGACCCAGTACTTC	CASSADRGRQETQYF	15	NA	TRBV5-1	TRBJ2-5	TRBD1
TGCGCCAGCAGCTTAAGCCCAACTAATGAAAAACTGTTTTTT	CASSLSPTNEKLFF	14	NA	TRBV5-1	TRBJ1-4	NA
TGTGCCTGCCGAACCCGGACTAGCGGGAAAAATGAGCAGTTCTTC	CACRTRTSGKNEQFF	15	few	TRBV30	TRBJ2-1	TRBD2
TGTGCCAGCAGCTTAGCCGGACAGTATACCTACGAGCAGTACTTC	CASSLAGQYTYEQYF	15	NA	TRBV7-2	TRBJ2-7	NA
TGTGCCACCAGTGTGGGACTAGCTAGTACGCAGTATTTT	CATSVGLASTQYF	13	NA	TRBV24-1	TRBJ2-3	TRBD2
TGTGCCAGCAGTCCTAGCACAGATACGCAGTATTTT	CASSPSTDTQYF	12	NA	TRBV27	TRBJ2-3	NA
TGTGCCAGCAGCTTGTCAGGGGGCGGCTACACCTTC	CASSLSGGGYTF	12	NA	TRBV11-2	TRBJ1-2	TRBD1
TGTGCCATCAGCCAAACGGGACAGGCCTCTGGGGCCAACGTCCTGACTTTC	CAISQTGQASGANVLTF	17	NA	TRBV10-3	TRBJ2-6	TRBD1
TGTGCCAGTAGTACCCGGGGACCGGGGGAGTTGATCAACATTCAGTACTTC	CASSTRGPGELINIQYF	17	NA	TRBV19	TRBJ2-4	NA
TGTGCCACCAGCAGAGATATTCGGAGCAATGAGCAGTTCTTC	CATSRDIRSNEQFF	14	NA	TRBV15	TRBJ2-1	NA
TGCAGCGTTTTAACAGGAGACACTGAAGCTTTCTTT	CSVLTGDTEAFF	12	NA	TRBV29-1	TRBJ1-1	NA
TGTGCCAGCAGCTTAGAAGGGGGAGCGGAAAAACTGTTTTTT	CASSLEGGAEKLFF	14	once	TRBV11-3	TRBJ1-4	NA
TGTGCCACCAGCAGAGGCCAGGGGACCACTGAAGCTTTCTTT	CATSRGQGTTEAFF	14	NA	TRBV15	TRBJ1-1	NA
TGTGCCAGCAGCCGGACTCCCGGGACTAGCGGGAGGGCCTACGAGCAGTACTTC	CASSRTPGTSGRAYEQYF	18	NA	TRBV3-1/TRBV3-2	TRBJ2-7	TRBD2
TGTGCCAGCAGCCCACGGGGTAGCAGCTACGAGCAGTACTTC	CASSPRGSSYEQYF	14	once	TRBV7-9	TRBJ2-7	NA
TGCGCCAGCACTAAGACTAGCGGGAGTGATACGCAGTATTTT	CASTKTSGSDTQYF	14	NA	TRBV10-2	TRBJ2-3	TRBD2
TGTGCCATCAGTGAGGGGTTGACTAGCGGGAACACCGGGGAGCTGTTTTTT	CAISEGLTSGNTGELFF	17	NA	TRBV10-3	TRBJ2-2	TRBD2
TGTGCCAGCAGCGAAGACAGGGGCGAGCAGTTCTTC	CASSEDRGEQFF	12	NA	TRBV7-9	TRBJ2-1	TRBD1
TGTGCCATCAAGGGGGATAATCAGCCCCAGCATTTT	CAIKGDNQPQHF	12	NA	TRBV10-3	TRBJ1-5	NA
TGTGCCAGCAGCCGCGACACAGGGGGCTACTATGGCTACACCTTC	CASSRDTGGYYGYTF	15	NA	TRBV7-9	TRBJ1-2	TRBD1
TGTGCCAGCAGTTTTTTTGCGGGAACAAACATTCAGTACTTC	CASSFFAGTNIQYF	14	NA	TRBV28	TRBJ2-4	NA
TGTGCCAGCAGCCGTGGGACAGGGAAAGAGACCCAGTACTTC	CASSRGTGKETQYF	14	NA	TRBV5-4	TRBJ2-5	TRBD1
TGCAGTGCTAGTTCTGGGGGCCGAACGGGTCAGCCCCAGCATTTT	CSASSGGRTGQPQHF	15	NA	TRBV20-1	TRBJ1-5	NA
TGCGCCAGCAGCTTAAGCGGCGACTCCTACAATGAGCAGTTCTTC	CASSLSGDSYNEQFF	15	NA	TRBV5-1	TRBJ2-1	NA
TGTGCCAGCAGCCAGACCCCCCGGCTAGCGGGGATCAGGTCAGATACGCAGTATTTT	CASSQTPRLAGIRSDTQYF	19	NA	TRBV3-1/TRBV3-2	TRBJ2-3	TRBD2
TGCGCCAGCAGCCAATCTCTATTAGATGAGCGTGCCTACGAGCAGTACTTC	CASSQSLLDERAYEQYF	17	NA	TRBV4-3	TRBJ2-7	NA
TGTGCCAGCAGCTTTACGGCGGGGACCGGGGAGCTGTTTTTT	CASSFTAGTGELFF	14	NA	TRBV7-6	TRBJ2-2	NA
TGTGCCAGCAGCTCTAGACAGGGGGCTTACACCGGGGAGCTGTTTTTT	CASSSRQGAYTGELFF	16	NA	TRBV5-4	TRBJ2-2	TRBD1
TGCGCCAGCAGCCAAGGACAGGTCGAGCTCAATCAGCCCCAGCATTTT	CASSQGQVELNQPQHF	16	NA	TRBV4-1	TRBJ1-5	NA
TGTGCCAGCAGCTTCGTTAGGGGTCCCGGCCGAGGTTTTCGAGCTTTCTTT	CASSFVRGPGRGFRAFF	17	NA	TRBV11-2	TRBJ1-1	NA
TGTGCCAGCAGCTTAGGTGCCGGTTCCTACGAGCAGTACTTC	CASSLGAGSYEQYF	14	NA	TRBV7-9	TRBJ2-7	NA
TGTGCCAGCAGTCCCACAGGAACTGAAGCTTTCTTT	CASSPTGTEAFF	12	few	TRBV28	TRBJ1-1	NA
TGTGCCAGCAGCTTAGTCATACGCGGGGGAGACGGGGAGCTGTTTTTT	CASSLVIRGGDGELFF	16	NA	TRBV7-8	TRBJ2-2	TRBD2
TGTGCCATCGGGGGGACCATTATCTACGAGCAGTACTTC	CAIGGTIIYEQYF	13	few	TRBV10-3	TRBJ2-7	NA
TGCGCCAGCAGCTTCTCCGGGACACCAACTGAAGCTTTCTTT	CASSFSGTPTEAFF	14	NA	TRBV5-1	TRBJ1-1	NA
TGTGCCAGTAGTCACCGACAGCAAAGCTCCTACGAGCAGTACTTC	CASSHRQQSSYEQYF	15	few	TRBV19	TRBJ2-7	NA
TGTGCCAGCAGCAGATCAGGGGCCACTGAAGCTTTCTTT	CASSRSGATEAFF	13	NA	TRBV7-9	TRBJ1-1	NA
TGCAGCGTTTACGGGACTAGCGGGATATACGAGCAGTACTTC	CSVYGTSGIYEQYF	14	NA	TRBV29-1	TRBJ2-7	TRBD2
TGCGCCAGCAGGCGATCTACCGGGAGGGCGGAGTACGAGCAGTACTTC	CASRRSTGRAEYEQYF	16	NA	TRBV5-1	TRBJ2-7	TRBD2
TGTGCCAGCAGTGATCCGCCCATACTAGCCAAAAACATTCAGTACTTC	CASSDPPILAKNIQYF	16	NA	TRBV25-1	TRBJ2-4	NA
TGTGCCAGTAGTATAGAGAAAGGGACAGCTCAGCCCCAGCATTTT	CASSIEKGTAQPQHF	15	NA	TRBV19	TRBJ1-5	TRBD1
TGCGCCAGCAGCCAGAACTTCATTCCGGGACTAGCGGGGACCTACGAGCAGTACTTC	CASSQNFIPGLAGTYEQYF	19	NA	TRBV4-1	TRBJ2-7	TRBD2
TGTGCCAGCAGCCAAACGGGGACTAGCGGGACGAGCACAGATACGCAGTATTTT	CASSQTGTSGTSTDTQYF	18	NA	TRBV3-1/TRBV3-2	TRBJ2-3	TRBD2
TGCGCCAGCAGCTTGGGGAACAGGAAGGCTGAAGCTTTCTTT	CASSLGNRKAEAFF	14	NA	TRBV5-1	TRBJ1-1	NA